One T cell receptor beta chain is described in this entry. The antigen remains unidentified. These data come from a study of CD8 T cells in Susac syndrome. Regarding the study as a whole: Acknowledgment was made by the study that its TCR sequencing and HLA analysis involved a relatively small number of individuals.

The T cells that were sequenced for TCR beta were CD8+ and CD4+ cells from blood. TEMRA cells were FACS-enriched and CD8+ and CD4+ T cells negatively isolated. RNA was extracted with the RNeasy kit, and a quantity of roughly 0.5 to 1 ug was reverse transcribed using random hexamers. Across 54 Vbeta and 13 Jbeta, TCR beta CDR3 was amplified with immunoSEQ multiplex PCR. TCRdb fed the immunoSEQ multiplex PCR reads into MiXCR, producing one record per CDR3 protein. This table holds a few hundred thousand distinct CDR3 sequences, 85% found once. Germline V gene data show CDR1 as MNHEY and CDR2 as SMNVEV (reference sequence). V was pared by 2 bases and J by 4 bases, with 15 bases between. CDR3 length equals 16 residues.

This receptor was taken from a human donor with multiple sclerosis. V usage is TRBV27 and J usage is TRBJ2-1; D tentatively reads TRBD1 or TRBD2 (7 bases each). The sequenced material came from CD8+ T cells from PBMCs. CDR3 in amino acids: CASSLLWQGGYNEQFF. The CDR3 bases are TGTGCCAGCAGTTTACTCTGGCAGGGGGGGTACAATGAGCAGTTCTTC.